This T cell receptor (beta chain) was sequenced during a study of beta chain features in type 1 diabetes. Overall study results and limits: Whether TCRB rearrangement is influenced by HLA type was left unresolved in this analysis. Shorter TCRB CDR3s, moderately but significantly so, were found in Type 1 diabetes patients in all four CD4+ subsets.

There are a few counts of this clone. Its matching antigen is unknown. The collection from each donor was one heparinised blood draw averaging approximately 110 mL. Sort purity for all populations was recorded as exceeding 98%. Expressed TCRB transcripts were sequenced because the isolated RNA had all been reverse transcribed beforehand. TCRdb's copy holds only in-frame clones and misses some; the assay was immunoSEQ multiplex PCR. The sample holds about 340,000 clones, around 8.5% seen once. There are 13 residues in the CDR3. Trimming took 0 bases from V and 10 from J, leaving 12 bases between them. Germline loops: CDR1 MGHRA, CDR2 YSYEKL.

The clonotype was recovered from a man aged 30 to 39 with type 1 diabetes. Source material: central memory CD4+ T cells from blood. The V gene is TRBV4-1, the J gene TRBJ1-1; D is possibly TRBD1 (6 bases). Here the CDR3 DNA reads TGCGCCAGCAGCCAAGAAGGGGGTTTGATAGCTTTCTTT. It translates to CASSQEGGLIAFF.